This note documents a single TCR beta chain sequence. Its antigen remains unknown. Terminally differentiated effector memory CD45RA+ cells were excluded by CCR7 positive selection of CD45RO-negative cells. There were only Caucasian adults among the donors, and all lived in Nashville, Tennessee. Over several immunoSEQ plates, each subset's genomic DNA was distributed in even portions. TCRdb keeps only in-frame clones here, not all; method: immunoSEQ multiplex PCR. Of about 1.9 million clones in the sample, about 93% were seen once. The data stem from a study of shared clonotypes between healthy human individuals. Whole-study findings and limits: At large depth, rarefaction still showed sorted-subset sequencing to be incomplete.

The ends lost 0 bases at V and 0 bases at J; junction bases unmatched: 8. The CDR3 sequence is 18 residues long. Germline-derived CDR1 and CDR2 are SGHVS and FNYEAQ. The receptor was derived from a man aged 18 to 29 in good health. Some clones in this sample may be carry-over from other donors' samples. The chain couples TRBV7-6 to TRBJ2-3; 8 bases are a match to TRBD2. Sequenced material: naive CD8+ T cells from PBMCs. This CDR3 is CASSLAEIAGTSTDTQYF. CDR3 DNA: TGTGCCAGCAGCTTAGCGGAGATAGCGGGAACTAGCACAGATACGCAGTATTTT. The full variable domain, its missing parts supplied by reference TRBV7-6 and TRBJ2-3, is GAGVSQSPRYKVTKRGQDVALRCDPISGHVSLYWYRQALGQGPEFLTYFNYEAQQDKSGLPNDRFSAERPEGSISTLTIQRTEQRDSAMYRCASSLAEIAGTSTDTQYFGPGTRLTVL.